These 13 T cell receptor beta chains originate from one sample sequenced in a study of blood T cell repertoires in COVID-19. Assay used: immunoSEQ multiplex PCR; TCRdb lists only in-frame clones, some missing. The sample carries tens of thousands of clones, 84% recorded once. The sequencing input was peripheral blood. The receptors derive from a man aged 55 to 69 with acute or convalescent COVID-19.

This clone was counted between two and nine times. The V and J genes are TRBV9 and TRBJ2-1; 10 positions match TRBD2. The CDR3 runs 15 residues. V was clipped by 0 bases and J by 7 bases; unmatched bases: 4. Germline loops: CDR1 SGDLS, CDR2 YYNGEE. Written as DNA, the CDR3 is TGTGCCAGCAGCGTAGCTAGCGGGGGTTGGAATGAGCAGTTCTTC. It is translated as CASSVASGGWNEQFF.

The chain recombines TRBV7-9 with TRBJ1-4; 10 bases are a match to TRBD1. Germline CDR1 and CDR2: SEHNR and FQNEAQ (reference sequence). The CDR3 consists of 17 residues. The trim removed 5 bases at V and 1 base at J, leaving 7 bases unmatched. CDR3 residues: CASSLGQGGLTNEKLFF. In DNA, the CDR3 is TGTGCCAGCAGCCTCGGACAGGGGGGCCTAACTAATGAAAAACTGTTTTTT.

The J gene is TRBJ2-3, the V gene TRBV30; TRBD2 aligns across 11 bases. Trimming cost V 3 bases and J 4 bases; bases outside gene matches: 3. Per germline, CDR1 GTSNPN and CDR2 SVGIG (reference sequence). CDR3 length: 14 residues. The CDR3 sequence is CAWRVAGGPDTQYF. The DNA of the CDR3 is TGTGCCTGGAGAGTAGCGGGGGGGCCAGATACGCAGTATTTT.

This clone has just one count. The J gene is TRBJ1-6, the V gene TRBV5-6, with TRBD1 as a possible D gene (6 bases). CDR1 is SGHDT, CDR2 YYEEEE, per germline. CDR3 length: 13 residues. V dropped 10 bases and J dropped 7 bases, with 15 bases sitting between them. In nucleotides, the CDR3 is TGTGCCTCCCACCTAGGGGGAAATTCACCCCTCCACTTT. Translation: CASHLGGNSPLHF.

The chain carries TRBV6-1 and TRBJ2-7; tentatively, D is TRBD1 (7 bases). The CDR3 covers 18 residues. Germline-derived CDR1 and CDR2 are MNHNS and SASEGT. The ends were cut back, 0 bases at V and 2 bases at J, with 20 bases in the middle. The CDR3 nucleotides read TGTGCCAGCAGTGAAGCGCTACTCCCAGGGGGGTCCCCCTACGAGCAGTACTTC. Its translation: CASSEALLPGGSPYEQYF.

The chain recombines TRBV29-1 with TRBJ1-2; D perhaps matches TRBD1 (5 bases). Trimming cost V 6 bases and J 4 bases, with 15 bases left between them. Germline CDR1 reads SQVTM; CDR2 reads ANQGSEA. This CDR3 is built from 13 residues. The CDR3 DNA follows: TGCAGCGTCGGGGAGGGGCTGATCTATGGCTACACCTTC. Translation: CSVGEGLIYGYTF.

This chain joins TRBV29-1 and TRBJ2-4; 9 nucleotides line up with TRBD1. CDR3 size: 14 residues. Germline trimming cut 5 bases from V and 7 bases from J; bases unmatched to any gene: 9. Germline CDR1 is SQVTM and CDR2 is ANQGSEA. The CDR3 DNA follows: TGCAGCGTTTTGGGGGGGACAGGGTGGAACATTCAGTACTTC. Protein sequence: CSVLGGTGWNIQYF.

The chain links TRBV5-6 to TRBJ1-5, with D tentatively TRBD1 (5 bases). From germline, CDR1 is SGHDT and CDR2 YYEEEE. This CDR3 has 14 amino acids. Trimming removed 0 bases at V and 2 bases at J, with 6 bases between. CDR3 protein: CASSLAGRNQPQHF. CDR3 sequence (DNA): TGTGCCAGCAGCTTGGCAGGGCGCAATCAGCCCCAGCATTTT.

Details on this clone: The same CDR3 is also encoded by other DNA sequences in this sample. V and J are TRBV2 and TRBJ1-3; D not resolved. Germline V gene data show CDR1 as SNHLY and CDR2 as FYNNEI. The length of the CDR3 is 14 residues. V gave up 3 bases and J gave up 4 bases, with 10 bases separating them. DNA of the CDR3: TGTGCCAGCAGTGAGAGAGTGCCCGGAAACACCATATATTTT. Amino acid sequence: CASSERVPGNTIYF.

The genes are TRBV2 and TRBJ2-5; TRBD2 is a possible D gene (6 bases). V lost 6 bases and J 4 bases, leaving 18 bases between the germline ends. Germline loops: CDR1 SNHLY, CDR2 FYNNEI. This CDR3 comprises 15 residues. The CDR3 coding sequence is TGTGCCAGCAGGGAGGGTGTCCAGGGCACAGAGACCCAGTACTTC. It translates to CASREGVQGTETQYF. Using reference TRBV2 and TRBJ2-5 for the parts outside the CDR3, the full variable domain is EPEVTQTPSHQVTQMGQEVILRCVPISNHLYFYWYRQILGQKVEFLVSFYNNEISEKSEIFDDQFSVERPDGSNFTLKIRSTKLEDSAMYFCASREGVQGTETQYFGPGTRLLVL.

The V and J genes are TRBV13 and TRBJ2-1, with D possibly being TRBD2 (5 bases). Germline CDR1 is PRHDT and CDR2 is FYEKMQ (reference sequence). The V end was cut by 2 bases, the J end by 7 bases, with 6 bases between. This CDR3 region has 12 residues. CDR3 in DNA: TGTGCCAGCAGCTTAAGCGGAAATGAGCAGTTCTTC. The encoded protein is CASSLSGNEQFF.

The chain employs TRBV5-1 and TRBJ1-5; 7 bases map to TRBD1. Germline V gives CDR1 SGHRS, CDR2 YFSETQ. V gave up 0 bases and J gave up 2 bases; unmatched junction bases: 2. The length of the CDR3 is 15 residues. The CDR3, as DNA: TGCGCCAGCAGCTTGGGACAGGGTGGCAATCAGCCCCAGCATTTT. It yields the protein CASSLGQGGNQPQHF.

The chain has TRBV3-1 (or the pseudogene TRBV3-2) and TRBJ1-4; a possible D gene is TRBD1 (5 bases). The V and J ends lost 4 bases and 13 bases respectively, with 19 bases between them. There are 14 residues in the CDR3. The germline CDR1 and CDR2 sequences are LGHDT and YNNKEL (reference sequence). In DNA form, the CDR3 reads TGTGCCAGCAGCCTAAAAATCCAGGGCGAAGGACTGTTTTTT. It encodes CASSLKIQGEGLFF.